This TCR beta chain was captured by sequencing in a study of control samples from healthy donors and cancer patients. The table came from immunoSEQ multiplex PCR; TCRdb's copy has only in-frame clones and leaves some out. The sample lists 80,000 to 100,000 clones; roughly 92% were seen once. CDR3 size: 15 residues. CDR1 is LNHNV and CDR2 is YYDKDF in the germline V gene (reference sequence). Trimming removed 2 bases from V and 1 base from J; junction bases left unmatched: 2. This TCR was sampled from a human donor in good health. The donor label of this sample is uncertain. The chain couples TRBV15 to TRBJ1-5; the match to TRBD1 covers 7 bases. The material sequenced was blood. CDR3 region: CATSRTGDSNQPQHF. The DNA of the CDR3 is TGTGCCACCAGCAGAACAGGGGACAGCAATCAGCCCCAGCATTTT.